Following are 9 T cell receptor beta chains from one sample sequenced in a study of T cell responses to AZD1222 COVID-19 vaccine. This table comes from immunoSEQ multiplex PCR, and its TCRdb copy is limited to in-frame clones, with some not included. This table holds roughly 140,000 clones, roughly 89% found once. Source: peripheral blood, taken on day 0 of AZD1222 vaccination. These receptors all stem from an adult in good health.

The rearrangement uses TRBV4-2 and TRBJ2-2; D tentatively reads TRBD1 or TRBD2 (5 bases each). Germline V gene sequence: CDR1 LGHNA, CDR2 YNFKEQ. CDR3 length: 17 residues. V was cut by 1 base and J by 2 bases, with 14 bases left in between. The CDR3 region has the DNA TGTGCCAGCAGCCAAGTAGGGGACCTAGCTAACACCGGGGAGCTGTTTTTT. Translation gives CASSQVGDLANTGELFF.

DNA for the CDR3: TGTGCCAGCAGCCCCTCCCGGGACGGACAGCAAAATGAAAAACTGTTTTTT. Translating it yields CASSPSRDGQQNEKLFF. The V gene is TRBV5-5, the J gene TRBJ1-4; D may be TRBD1 (6 bases). The CDR3 length is 17 residues. Trimming took off 4 bases at V and 5 bases at J, with 21 bases between the two ends. Germline CDR1 reads SGHKS; CDR2 reads YYEKEE (reference sequence).

V gene TRBV28 combines with J gene TRBJ1-3; D is unresolved. Germline assignment: CDR1 MDHEN and CDR2 SYDVKM. The CDR3 covers 12 residues. The germline V and J ends were trimmed by 6 bases and 5 bases, with 8 bases remaining between them. The CDR3 reads CASSLPRNTIYF. In DNA, the CDR3 is TGTGCCAGCAGCCTCCCCAGAAACACCATATATTTT.

The chain joins TRBV20-1 to TRBJ2-7, with 9 bases aligning to TRBD1. The CDR3 has 14 amino acids. The trim removed 3 bases at V and 4 bases at J, leaving 7 bases unmatched. Germline V gives CDR1 DFQATT, CDR2 SNEGSKA (reference sequence). The DNA of the CDR3 is TGCAGTGCTAGTAAGGGGACAGGGCTATACGAGCAGTACTTC. Its protein product is CSASKGTGLYEQYF.

V is TRBV7-2 and J is TRBJ2-1, with 8 bases lining up with TRBD2. The CDR3 has 15 amino acids. The junction had 4 bases not matched to a gene; V was cut back by 3 bases and J by 3 bases. Per the germline V gene, CDR1 is SGHTA and CDR2 is FQGNSA. CDR3 sequence: CASSFGSGNYNEQFF. The CDR3 nucleotides are TGTGCCAGCAGCTTTGGTAGCGGGAACTACAATGAGCAGTTCTTC.

The chain links TRBV5-1 to TRBJ2-1; D is possibly TRBD2 (6 bases). The CDR3 loop spans 19 amino acids. Trimming took off 1 base at V and 2 bases at J, with 22 bases between the two ends. Looked up from germline, CDR1 is SGHRS and CDR2 is YFSETQ. The CDR3: CASSLPRLGLARTYNEQFF. The CDR3 DNA reads TGCGCCAGCAGCTTGCCCCGCCTAGGGCTAGCGCGAACCTACAATGAGCAGTTCTTC.

The CDR3 DNA sequence: TGCGCCAGCAGCTTGGATCGGGGTAGCACAGATACGCAGTATTTT. It translates to CASSLDRGSTDTQYF. The gene calls are TRBV5-1 and TRBJ2-3; TRBD2 might be the D (5 bases). Trimming shortened V by 0 bases and J by 0 bases, and 8 bases separated the two germline ends. The CDR3 is 15 amino acids. Germline V gives CDR1 SGHRS, CDR2 YFSETQ.

The chain has TRBV27 and TRBJ2-3; TRBD2 aligns across 8 bases. The trim removed 2 bases at V and 0 bases at J, leaving 10 bases unmatched. The length of the CDR3 is 18 residues. Germline-derived CDR1 and CDR2 are MNHEY and SMNVEV (reference sequence). The CDR3 reads CASSLKRLAISSTDTQYF. CDR3 DNA sequence: TGTGCCAGCAGTTTAAAGAGACTAGCGATATCTAGCACAGATACGCAGTATTTT.

The chain carries TRBV28 and TRBJ1-6, with 7 bases fitting TRBD1. Germline V gene data show CDR1 as MDHEN and CDR2 as SYDVKM. This CDR3 spans 15 amino acids. V was clipped by 4 bases and J by 2 bases; unmatched bases: 2. The CDR3 DNA follows: TGTGCCAGCAGTTACAGGGGAACCTATAATTCACCCCTCCACTTT. Its translation is CASSYRGTYNSPLHF.